The 5 T cell receptor beta chains in this list originate from one sample, sequenced in a study of cytomegalovirus exposure and HLA in healthy donors. In the PCR, 60 Vbeta and 13 Jbeta primers were used. Some clones are missing from TCRdb's copy, which holds only in-frame ones; the method was immunoSEQ multiplex PCR. The table records 90,000 to 100,000 clones, approximately 64% of them present only once. The sample was PBMCs. Source of these receptors: a boy between 5 and 17 years old in good health and CMV-seropositive.

This clone is a singleton in its sample. The chain employs TRBV6-5 and TRBJ1-6, with 7 bases aligning to TRBD1. The germline CDR1 and CDR2 sequences are MNHEY and SVGAGI. The CDR3 totals 16 residues. V was clipped by 2 bases and J by 7 bases; unmatched bases: 8. The CDR3 region is CASSYSAFRGNSPLHF. The CDR3 DNA reads as TGTGCCAGCAGTTACAGCGCCTTCAGGGGGAATTCACCCCTCCACTTT.

The chain joins TRBV5-5 to TRBJ1-1; tentative D call: TRBD1 (5 bases). From germline, CDR1 is SGHKS and CDR2 YYEKEE (reference sequence). The CDR3 runs to 16 residues. Trimming removed 6 bases at V and 0 bases at J, with 18 bases between. The DNA of the CDR3 is TGTGCCAGCACCCCGGCGGGGGGAGGTATGAACACTGAAGCTTTCTTT. Encoded protein: CASTPAGGGMNTEAFF. Variable domain in full (rest from reference TRBV5-5 and TRBJ1-1): DAGVTQSPTHLIKTRGQQVTLRCSPISGHKSVSWYQQVLGQGPQFIFQYYEKEERGRGNFPDRFSARQFPNYSSELNVNALLLGDSALYLCASTPAGGGMNTEAFFGQGTRLTVV.

The rearrangement uses TRBV29-1 and TRBJ2-2; maybe TRBD1 (6 bases). This CDR3 region has 16 residues. CDR1 SQVTM and CDR2 ANQGSEA come from the germline V gene. V was clipped by 6 bases and J by 4 bases, with 21 bases between them. This chain's CDR3 is CSVATSTGSGTGELFF. The CDR3 bases are TGCAGCGTCGCTACCTCGACAGGCTCGGGCACCGGGGAGCTGTTTTTT.

The CDR3 sequence is CASSPQGYEQYF. CDR3 bases: TGCGCCAGCAGCCCCCAGGGCTACGAGCAGTACTTC. The rearrangement joins TRBV5-1 to TRBJ2-7, with a possible D match to TRBD1 (5 bases). The CDR3 consists of 12 residues. Between the trimmed V and J ends, which lost 4 bases and 3 bases, there was a span of 8 bases. Germline values: CDR1 SGHRS, CDR2 YFSETQ.

The chain couples TRBV5-4 to TRBJ2-2; 10 nucleotides align to TRBD1. CDR3 length: 16 residues. Per germline, CDR1 SGHNT and CDR2 YYREEE (reference sequence). V dropped 2 bases and J dropped 7; count of bases not matched to a gene: 8. The CDR3 reads CASSFPGQGKVGELFF. CDR3 in DNA: TGTGCCAGCAGCTTTCCGGGACAGGGGAAGGTCGGGGAGCTGTTTTTT.